Sequencing of this T cell receptor beta chain was carried out in a study of cytomegalovirus exposure and HLA in healthy donors. Study at large: Earlier, almost 120 million unique TCR beta sequences were recovered from around 190 million T cells by an analysis. The study, taken as a whole, reports: In vitro assays verified that a few CMV-associated chains recognized CMV antigens specifically. When a later analysis was performed, an Asian-associated ancestry cluster reportedly had fewer N-insertions than the roughly 700-donor mean.

PCR used 60 Vbeta primers and 13 Jbeta primers. Sequencing used immunoSEQ multiplex PCR; TCRdb keeps in-frame clones, though not all of them. The sample has about 190,000 clones; roughly 80% are singletons. The V gene's germline CDR1 is SGHNT and CDR2 YYREEE (reference sequence). The V end was cut by 6 bases, the J end by 4 bases, with 11 bases between. The CDR3 sequence is 14 residues long. Donors had nominal health at sampling but likely had unrecorded immune exposures. A word on this clone: Its specificity is unknown.

This TCR was recovered from a man aged 45 to 65 in good health and CMV-seronegative. The sequenced material came from PBMCs. The chain combines TRBV5-4 with TRBJ1-6; tentatively, D is TRBD1 (5 bases). CDR3 protein: CASTVTGYNSPLHF. The CDR3 bases are TGTGCCAGCACCGTTACAGGATATAATTCACCCCTCCACTTT.